This paragraph reports one T cell receptor beta chain. V lost 8 bases to trimming and J lost 3 bases, with 13 bases between them. CDR3 length: 13 residues. This entry comes from a study of blood T cell repertoires in COVID-19. Original data processing: By means of reference gene primer amplification, nucleated cell counts were estimated. The table came from immunoSEQ multiplex PCR; TCRdb's copy has only in-frame clones and leaves some out. V and J calls and clone size come straight from that table; D and trimming were deduced from the DNA. The sample has about 29,000 clones, around 87% seen once. Material for sequencing was peripheral blood. The origin of this receptor is a man older than 75 with acute or convalescent COVID-19. V usage is TRBV12-3 or TRBV12-4 and J usage is TRBJ1-1; unclear D gene. The CDR3 nucleotides are TGTGCCAGCGGTAGGAGTTTGGACACTGAAGCTTTCTTT. This sequence encodes CASGRSLDTEAFF.